The clone carrying this T cell receptor beta chain came up a few times. The sample comes from a study of T cells of healthy individuals. Each CDR3 protein gets one entry after TCRdb re-called the 5' RACE reads with MiXCR. Of over 40,000 distinct CDR3 sequences in the sample, roughly 4.3% were seen once. The receptor was isolated from a human donor in good health.

The CDR3 DNA follows: TGTGCCAGCAGCCAAGATAACGAGGCCTACAATGAGCAGTTCTTC. Translating gives CASSQDNEAYNEQFF. The gene calls are TRBV3-1 and TRBJ2-1; D unclear. V shed 0 bases and J shed 2 bases, with 8 bases lying between them. The V gene's germline CDR1 is LGHDT and CDR2 YNNKEL (reference sequence). The CDR3 loop spans 15 amino acids.